Listed here are 4 T cell receptor beta chains from one sample, sequenced in a study of blood T cell repertoires in COVID-19. Generated by immunoSEQ multiplex PCR, the TCRdb table keeps only in-frame clones and is missing some. This sample has about 200,000 clones, with around 81% found just once. The sequencing sample was made of PBMCs or T cells enriched from blood (not recorded which). These receptors all stem from a man aged 35-49 years who had recovered from COVID-19.

CDR3 in amino acids: CASSSTTGETQYF. CDR3 DNA: TGCGCCAGCAGCTCTACGACGGGGGAGACCCAGTACTTC. The gene calls are TRBV5-1 and TRBJ2-5, with D perhaps TRBD2 (5 bases). This CDR3 has 13 amino acids. Per the germline V gene, CDR1 is SGHRS and CDR2 is YFSETQ. V shed 3 bases and J shed 5 bases, with 11 bases lying between them.

Comment on this clone: This sample includes further DNA sequences coding for the same CDR3. The chain recombines TRBV18 with TRBJ1-3; perhaps TRBD1 as D (5 bases). The CDR3 is 16 amino acids. Germline CDR1 is KGHSH and CDR2 is LQKENI. Trimming stripped 0 bases from V and 0 bases from J, with 9 bases between. CDR3 protein: CASSPPGGNSGNTIYF. CDR3 DNA: TGTGCCAGCTCACCACCGGGGGGAAACTCTGGAAACACCATATATTTT.

This clone was seen once. This sequence joins TRBV9 and TRBJ2-7; a possible D gene is TRBD1 (6 bases). Trimming removed 4 bases at V and 3 bases at J, with 14 bases between. The CDR3 covers 14 residues. The germline gives CDR1 SGDLS, CDR2 YYNGEE. CDR3 sequence: CASSLQGKDYEQYF. CDR3 bases: TGTGCCAGCAGCCTTCAGGGGAAGGACTACGAGCAGTACTTC.

The sample holds a few counts of this clone. The chain combines TRBV14 with TRBJ1-6, with D possibly matching TRBD1 (6 bases). V was clipped by 3 bases and J by 17 bases, with 20 bases between them. Germline V gene data show CDR1 as SGHDN and CDR2 as FVKESK. The length of the CDR3 is 14 residues. CDR3 loop: CASSQSGADLTIHF. DNA for the CDR3: TGTGCCAGCAGCCAGTCAGGGGCCGACTTAACCATCCACTTT.